This T cell receptor (beta chain) was recorded in a study of shared clonotypes between healthy human individuals. The wider study: Samples came from a couple of female and a few male donors aged 18 to 49. Each donor had three CD4 naive, three CD4 memory, two CD8 naive and one CD8 memory plate.

Both subsets, CD45RA+ naive and CD45RA-negative memory, were split from the CD4+ cells. The study, taken as a whole, reports: Rarefaction exposed incomplete sorted-subset sequencing despite large depth.

As regards this clone: Its antigen is still unknown.

Data came from immunoSEQ multiplex PCR; TCRdb stores just in-frame clones and leaves some out. The repertoire holds over a million clones, with about 77% as singletons. CDR3 length: 12 amino acids. Germline V lookup: CDR1 SNHLY, CDR2 FYNNEI. Trimming cost V 11 bases and J 1 base, with 10 bases left between them. The sample was memory CD4+ T cells sorted from blood. The sample's subset: CD45RA-negative fraction. This rearrangement joins TRBV2 to TRBJ2-3; tentative D call: TRBD2 (5 bases). The sequence was collected from a man younger than 30 in good health. The CDR3 region has the DNA TGTGCCCGAGGACTGGGCACAGATACGCAGTATTTT. It specifies CARGLGTDTQYF.